The 27 T cell receptor beta chains below were found in one sample sequenced in a study of CD8 T cells in ankylosing spondylitis. General study points: Seemingly characteristic of ankylosing spondylitis blood was a TCR beta motif consisting of eight highly homologous variants.

No antigens are known for them. TCRdb re-analysed the 5' RACE reads in MiXCR, keeping a single row per CDR3 protein. The sample includes about 210,000 distinct CDR3 sequences, just under 7.5% of them seen just once. The sample comprised blood, either unsorted or a sorted T cell fraction (not recorded which). The source is a male donor with ankylosing spondylitis.

Concerning this clonotype itself: A read error is possible here, since a much larger clone lies one base away. V is TRBV11-2 and J is TRBJ2-7; D gene unclear. Germline lookup yields CDR1 SGHAT and CDR2 FQNNGV. The CDR3 runs 12 residues. The ends were cut back, 1 base at V and 5 bases at J, with 6 bases in the middle. The CDR3 reads CASSLARNEQYF. In nucleotides, the CDR3 is TGTGCCAGCAGCTTAGCGCGGAACGAGCAGTACTTC.

This clonotype was counted at least ten times. The rearrangement links TRBV11-2 to TRBJ2-7, with a possible D match to TRBD2 (6 bases). Germline V gene lookup returns CDR1 SGHAT and CDR2 FQNNGV. Trimming left V 2 bases short and J 0 bases short, with 17 bases between. The CDR3 contains 17 residues. The DNA for the CDR3 is TGTGCCAGCAGCTTATTGTCCCCCGGGACTTACTCCTACGAGCAGTACTTC. This translates into CASSLLSPGTYSYEQYF. Using reference TRBV11-2 and TRBJ2-7 for the parts outside the CDR3, the full variable domain is EAGVAQSPRYKIIEKRQSVAFWCNPISGHATLYWYQQILGQGPKLLIQFQNNGVVDDSQLPKDRFSAERLKGVDSTLKIQPAKLEDSAVYLCASSLLSPGTYSYEQYFGPGTRLTVT.

This clonotype was seen at least ten times. The J gene is TRBJ1-1, the V gene TRBV7-9; tentatively, D is TRBD1 (5 bases). The germline V and J ends were trimmed by 3 bases and 1 base, with 12 bases remaining between them. Germline V gene data show CDR1 as SEHNR and CDR2 as FQNEAQ (reference sequence). This CDR3 region has 15 residues. The CDR3 loop is CASSFWVGQNTEAFF. CDR3 bases: TGTGCCAGCAGCTTCTGGGTCGGACAGAACACTGAAGCTTTCTTT. Combining the CDR3 with reference TRBV7-9 and TRBJ1-1 gives the whole variable domain DTGVSQNPRHKITKRGQNVTFRCDPISEHNRLYWYRQTLGQGPEFLTYFQNEAQLEKSRLLSDRFSAERPKGSFSTLEIQRTEQGDSAMYLCASSFWVGQNTEAFFGQGTRLTVV.

This clonotype has at least ten counts. The chain uses TRBV13 and TRBJ2-3; D remains unclear. Germline V CDR1 and CDR2: PRHDT, FYEKMQ (reference sequence). This CDR3 contains 15 residues. Trimming took off 1 base at V and 0 bases at J, with 8 bases between the two ends. The CDR3 DNA follows: TGTGCCAGCAGCTTAGTGGCTTCTAGCACAGATACGCAGTATTTT. Its translation is CASSLVASSTDTQYF.

The J gene is TRBJ1-6, the V gene TRBV6-5; D is ambiguous. This CDR3 contains 18 residues. CDR1 and CDR2 (germline): MNHEY, SVGAGI. Trimming removed 0 bases from V and 2 bases from J, with 14 bases in between. The CDR3 here is CASSYSFGEAPYNSPLHF. The CDR3 bases are TGTGCCAGCAGTTACTCATTCGGGGAAGCCCCCTATAATTCACCCCTCCACTTT.

The table lists this clonotype with many counts. The junction departs from the called germline gene at one end, perhaps through a read error. V is TRBV7-9 and J is TRBJ2-3; D possibly uses TRBD1 or TRBD2 (5 bases each). The CDR3 sequence is 10 residues long. From germline, CDR1 is SEHNR and CDR2 FQNEAQ (reference sequence). CDR3 sequence reads: CASSLRGFNF. The CDR3 DNA follows: TGTGCCAGCAGCTTACGGGGCTTCAATTTT. Complete variable domain (other parts from reference TRBV7-9 and TRBJ2-3): DTGVSQNPRHKITKRGQNVTFRCDPISEHNRLYWYRQTLGQGPEFLTYFQNEAQLEKSRLLSDRFSAERPKGSFSTLEIQRTEQGDSAMYLCASSLRGFNFGPGTRLTVL.

The chain combines TRBV30 with TRBJ2-7, with 8 positions matching TRBD1. V gave up 3 bases and J gave up 7 bases; unmatched junction bases: 8. CDR1 and CDR2 (germline): GTSNPN, SVGIG (reference sequence). CDR3 length: 13 amino acids. CDR3 loop: CAWSARGPFEQYF. The CDR3 bases are TGTGCCTGGAGCGCCAGGGGGCCGTTTGAGCAGTACTTC.

This clonotype was detected ten times or more. Here the CDR3 DNA reads TGCAGCGCCAGGGACAGGGGCTCGGATGAGCAGTTCTTC. Translated: CSARDRGSDEQFF. The rearrangement joins TRBV29-1 to TRBJ2-1, with 10 bases aligning to TRBD1. Germline trimming cut 7 bases from V and 8 bases from J; bases unmatched to any gene: 8. CDR1 is SQVTM and CDR2 is ANQGSEA in the germline V gene. The CDR3 has 13 residues.

This chain uses TRBV11-2 with TRBJ2-3; tentatively, D is TRBD1 (6 bases). The germline gives CDR1 SGHAT, CDR2 FQNNGV. The CDR3 covers 16 residues. The V end lost 5 bases, the J end lost 0 bases, and 15 bases lay between the germline ends. The CDR3 nucleotides are TGTGCCAGCAGCCCGGGGACACTGTTAAGCACAGATACGCAGTATTTT. This encodes CASSPGTLLSTDTQYF.

This clonotype occurred many times. The chain employs TRBV3-1 and TRBJ2-1; 10 positions match TRBD2. Germline V gives CDR1 LGHDT, CDR2 YNNKEL (reference sequence). V gave up 0 bases and J gave up 7 bases; unmatched junction bases: 6. The CDR3 sequence is 16 residues long. This CDR3 is CASSQDITSGTNEQFF. The CDR3 DNA reads as TGTGCCAGCAGCCAAGATATTACTAGCGGGACTAATGAGCAGTTCTTC.

At least ten counts were recorded for this clonotype. The J gene is TRBJ2-7, the V gene TRBV28; D unresolved. This CDR3 spans 13 amino acids. V was trimmed by 3 bases and J by 6 bases, leaving 12 bases between them. Germline V gives CDR1 MDHEN, CDR2 SYDVKM. This CDR3 is CASSFVRGSEQYF. CDR3 nucleotides: TGTGCCAGCAGTTTCGTCCGAGGTTCCGAGCAGTACTTC.

This clonotype was seen many times. The J gene is TRBJ1-1, the V gene TRBV29-1; D is unresolved. CDR3 length: 11 residues. The V and J ends lost 6 bases and 5 bases respectively, with 10 bases between them. Germline-derived CDR1 and CDR2 are SQVTM and ANQGSEA. The CDR3 sequence is CSVNPGTEAFF. CDR3 bases: TGCAGCGTCAATCCGGGGACTGAAGCTTTCTTT.

This chain uses TRBV5-5 with TRBJ2-2, with D tentatively TRBD2 (5 bases). CDR1 and CDR2 from the germline V gene are SGHKS and YYEKEE (reference sequence). V lost 0 bases and J 5 bases, leaving 11 bases between the germline ends. This CDR3 spans 15 amino acids. The CDR3 loop is CASSLGRPGTGELFF. Written as DNA, the CDR3 is TGTGCCAGCAGCTTGGGCAGGCCGGGGACCGGGGAGCTGTTTTTT.

This clonotype showed up just a few times. The chain employs TRBV9 and TRBJ2-7, with D perhaps matching TRBD2 (5 bases). CDR1 is SGDLS and CDR2 is YYNGEE in the germline V gene. The CDR3 length is 14 residues. Between the trimmed V and J ends, which lost 4 bases and 3 bases, there was a span of 14 bases. In nucleotides, the CDR3 is TGTGCCAGCAGCCTCCGGGTCGGGATCTACGAGCAGTACTTC. It translates to CASSLRVGIYEQYF.

This clonotype has a handful of counts. The rearrangement uses TRBV5-6 and TRBJ1-1; D is ambiguous. The CDR3 contains 11 residues. Trimming cost V 4 bases and J 5 bases, with 6 bases left between them. Germline V gene sequence: CDR1 SGHDT, CDR2 YYEEEE. CDR3 protein: CASSLKTEAFF. In DNA form, the CDR3 reads TGTGCCAGCAGCCTTAAAACTGAAGCTTTCTTT.

Note on this clonotype: One base away lies a much larger clone, so this may be a sequencing read error. The chain is built from TRBV2 and TRBJ2-4; 8 bases line up with TRBD1. CDR3 size: 17 residues. CDR1 and CDR2 (germline): SNHLY, FYNNEI. The chain's CDR3 is CTSSYEDRVLAKNIQYF. The CDR3 nucleotides read TGTACCAGCAGCTATGAGGACAGGGTACTAGCCAAAAACATTCAGTACTTC.

This clonotype was seen at least ten times. The chain carries TRBV12-3 or TRBV12-4 and TRBJ2-1; D not certain. Trimming left V 3 bases short and J 8 bases short, with 14 bases between. This CDR3 comprises 14 residues. CDR3 in amino acids: CASSLAPFYDEQFF. CDR3 in DNA: TGTGCCAGCAGTTTGGCCCCGTTTTACGATGAGCAGTTCTTC.

This clonotype was picked up many times. The chain employs TRBV4-2 and TRBJ1-1; TRBD1 matches at 7 bases. V was pared by 4 bases and J by 5 bases, with 4 bases of the junction left unmatched. This CDR3 region has 13 residues. CDR1 and CDR2 (germline): LGHNA, YNFKEQ. In DNA form, the CDR3 reads TGTGCCAGCAGCCTAACACAGGGGACTGAAGCTTTCTTT. It specifies CASSLTQGTEAFF.

At least ten counts were recorded for this clonotype. CDR3 nucleotides: TGCAGTGCTATCCGGTTAAGGGACCTCTACAATGAGCAGTTCTTC. This codes for CSAIRLRDLYNEQFF. The chain combines TRBV20-1 with TRBJ2-1; D may correspond to TRBD1 or TRBD2 (5 bases each). Germline lookup yields CDR1 DFQATT and CDR2 SNEGSKA (reference sequence). The V gene lost 4 bases and the J gene lost 3 bases, with 16 bases spanning the gap. This CDR3 is 15 amino acids long.

Only a few counts were recorded for this clonotype. The V gene is TRBV15, the J gene TRBJ1-1; the D is unclear. V lost 5 bases and J 5 bases, leaving 15 bases between the germline ends. The CDR3 spans 14 residues. Germline loops: CDR1 LNHNV, CDR2 YYDKDF (reference sequence). CDR3 sequence reads: CATSPPFLRTEAFF. The CDR3 region has the DNA TGTGCCACCAGCCCACCTTTTCTGCGGACTGAAGCTTTCTTT.

This clonotype was observed many times. The chain recombines TRBV6-2 or TRBV6-3 with TRBJ2-7; 9 bases line up with TRBD2. Trimming took 2 bases from V and 3 from J; bases not matched to a gene: 8. Germline V gene lookup returns CDR1 MNHEY and CDR2 SVGEGT. There are 16 residues in the CDR3. The DNA for the CDR3 is TGTGCCAGCAGTTACGATCTGGGACTAGCCTTCTACGAGCAGTACTTC. This gives the protein CASSYDLGLAFYEQYF.

This clonotype was picked up many times. CDR3: CSRGGGVGETQYF. As DNA, the CDR3 is TGCAGCCGGGGAGGGGGTGTGGGAGAGACCCAGTACTTC. This chain links TRBV20-1 with TRBJ2-5; TRBD2 might be the D (7 bases). The germline V gene has CDR1 DFQATT and CDR2 SNEGSKA (reference sequence). The CDR3 is made up of 13 amino acids.

This clonotype was counted at least ten times. The CDR3, as DNA: TGTGCCAGCAGCTTAGTAGGGAGTGGGACAGAACACACAGATACGCAGTATTTT. This sequence encodes CASSLVGSGTEHTDTQYF. The V call is TRBV11-1, the J call TRBJ2-3, with 7 bases aligning to TRBD1. CDR3 length: 18 amino acids. V gave up 1 base and J gave up 2 bases; unmatched junction bases: 12. Per germline, CDR1 SGHAT and CDR2 FQDESV (reference sequence).

About this clonotype itself: A much larger clone is a single base away; this may be a read error. The rearrangement joins TRBV15 to TRBJ2-1; TRBD2 is a possible D gene (6 bases). The CDR3 is 15 residues long. The V and J ends lost 0 bases and 8 bases respectively, with 14 bases between them. The V gene's germline CDR1 is LNHNV and CDR2 YYDKDF (reference sequence). CDR3 nucleotides: TGTGCCACCAGCAGAGATAGCGGCATTCCGGATGAGCAGTTCTTC. It is translated as CATSRDSGIPDEQFF.

Ten or more counts support this clonotype. This chain connects TRBV19 to TRBJ2-1, with 7 bases aligning to TRBD2. Germline CDR1 reads LNHDA; CDR2 reads SQIVND (reference sequence). The ends lost 9 bases at V and 0 bases at J; junction bases unmatched: 8. The CDR3 consists of 15 residues. In DNA form, the CDR3 reads TGTGCCAGCACCCCTAGCGGAGTCTCCTACAATGAGCAGTTCTTC. Its translation is CASTPSGVSYNEQFF.

This clonotype was detected many times. The rearrangement joins TRBV7-6 to TRBJ2-2, with 8 bases lining up with TRBD1. This CDR3 region has 15 residues. V gave up 3 bases and J gave up 8 bases; unmatched junction bases: 8. Germline V gene data show CDR1 as SGHVS and CDR2 as FNYEAQ. The CDR3 sequence: CASSLGQELRGELFF. The CDR3 bases are TGTGCCAGCAGCTTGGGACAGGAGCTTCGGGGGGAGCTGTTTTTT.

This clonotype was seen repeatedly, ten times or more. The chain joins TRBV20-1 to TRBJ2-7; no clear D. The CDR3 has 14 residues. V was trimmed by 0 bases and J by 7 bases, leaving 16 bases between them. Germline V gene lookup returns CDR1 DFQATT and CDR2 SNEGSKA (reference sequence). CDR3: CSARDPSPDLEQYF. In nucleotides, the CDR3 is TGCAGTGCTAGAGATCCCAGCCCTGACCTGGAGCAGTACTTC.